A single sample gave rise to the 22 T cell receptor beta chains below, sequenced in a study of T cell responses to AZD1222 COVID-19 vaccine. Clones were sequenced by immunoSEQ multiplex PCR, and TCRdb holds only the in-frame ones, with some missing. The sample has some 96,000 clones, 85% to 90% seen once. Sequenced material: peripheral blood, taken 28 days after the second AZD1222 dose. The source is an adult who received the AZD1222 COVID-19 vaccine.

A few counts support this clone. CDR3 coding DNA: TGTGCCAGCAGCGTGACCGAACCCTACGAGCAGTACTTC. It encodes CASSVTEPYEQYF. The chain employs TRBV5-4 and TRBJ2-7; no clear D gene. The CDR3 runs 13 residues. Trimming removed 4 bases at V and 2 bases at J, with 10 bases between. Germline values: CDR1 SGHNT, CDR2 YYREEE (reference sequence). Based on the CDR3 plus reference TRBV5-4 and TRBJ2-7, the full variable domain is ETGVTQSPTHLIKTRGQQVTLRCSSQSGHNTVSWYQQALGQGPQFIFQYYREEENGRGNFPPRFSGLQFPNYSSELNVNALELDDSALYLCASSVTEPYEQYFGPGTRLTVT.

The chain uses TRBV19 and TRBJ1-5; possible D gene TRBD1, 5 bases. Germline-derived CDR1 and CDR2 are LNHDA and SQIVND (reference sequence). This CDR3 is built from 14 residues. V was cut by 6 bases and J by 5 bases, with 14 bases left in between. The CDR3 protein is CASSRQTEYQPQHF. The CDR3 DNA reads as TGTGCCAGTAGCCGACAGACAGAATATCAGCCCCAGCATTTT.

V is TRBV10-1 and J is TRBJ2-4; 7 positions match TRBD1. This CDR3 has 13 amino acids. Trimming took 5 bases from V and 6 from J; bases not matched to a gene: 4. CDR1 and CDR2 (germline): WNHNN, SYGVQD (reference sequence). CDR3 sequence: CASSQGEGNIQYF. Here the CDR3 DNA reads TGCGCCAGCAGTCAGGGGGAAGGAAACATTCAGTACTTC.

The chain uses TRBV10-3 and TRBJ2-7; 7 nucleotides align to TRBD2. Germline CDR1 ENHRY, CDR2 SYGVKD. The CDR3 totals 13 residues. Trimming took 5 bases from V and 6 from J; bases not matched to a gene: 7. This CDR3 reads CAISWRETGEQYF. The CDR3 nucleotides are TGTGCCATCAGTTGGCGGGAGACTGGCGAGCAGTACTTC.

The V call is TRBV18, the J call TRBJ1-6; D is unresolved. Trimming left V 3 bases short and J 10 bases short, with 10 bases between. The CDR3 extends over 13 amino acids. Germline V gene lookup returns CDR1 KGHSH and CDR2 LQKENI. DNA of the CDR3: TGTGCCAGCTCACCCCGAATCGAGTCACCCCTCCACTTT. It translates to CASSPRIESPLHF.

The CDR3 reads CASSFGSPPMGYTF. CDR3 DNA: TGTGCCAGCAGCTTTGGTTCTCCGCCTATGGGCTACACCTTC. V gene TRBV7-9 combines with J gene TRBJ1-2; no firm D call. Germline V gene lookup returns CDR1 SEHNR and CDR2 FQNEAQ (reference sequence). The CDR3 extends over 14 amino acids. The ends were cut back, 3 bases at V and 8 bases at J, with 16 bases in the middle.

This CDR3 reads CAWSTGRSSYNSPLHF. The CDR3 region has the DNA TGTGCCTGGAGTACAGGAAGAAGCTCCTATAATTCACCCCTCCACTTT. The rearrangement uses TRBV30 and TRBJ1-6, with D possibly TRBD1 on 5 matching bases. V was trimmed by 2 bases and J by 0 bases, leaving 11 bases between them. Germline-derived CDR1 and CDR2 are GTSNPN and SVGIG (reference sequence). The CDR3 runs to 16 residues.

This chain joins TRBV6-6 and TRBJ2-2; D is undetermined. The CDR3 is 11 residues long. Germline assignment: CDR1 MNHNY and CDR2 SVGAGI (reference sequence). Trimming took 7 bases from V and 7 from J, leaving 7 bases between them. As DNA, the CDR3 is TGTGCCAGCACCAAAAACGGGGAGCTGTTTTTT. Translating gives CASTKNGELFF.

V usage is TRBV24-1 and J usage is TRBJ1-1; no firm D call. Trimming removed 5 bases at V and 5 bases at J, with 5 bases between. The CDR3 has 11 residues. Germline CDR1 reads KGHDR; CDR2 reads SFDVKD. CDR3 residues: CATSGGTEAFF. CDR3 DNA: TGTGCCACCAGTGGAGGGACTGAAGCTTTCTTT.

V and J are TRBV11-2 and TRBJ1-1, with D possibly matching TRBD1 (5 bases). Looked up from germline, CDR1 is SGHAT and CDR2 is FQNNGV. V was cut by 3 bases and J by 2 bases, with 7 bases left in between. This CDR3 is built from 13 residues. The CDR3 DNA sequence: TGTGCCAGCAGCTTGACAGATAACACTGAAGCTTTCTTT. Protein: CASSLTDNTEAFF.

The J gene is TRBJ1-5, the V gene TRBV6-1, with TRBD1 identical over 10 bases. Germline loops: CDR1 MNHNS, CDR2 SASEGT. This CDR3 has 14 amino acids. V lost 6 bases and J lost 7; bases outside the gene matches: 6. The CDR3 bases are TGTGCCAGCAGGCCGACAGGGGGCTACCAGCCCCAGCATTTT. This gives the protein CASRPTGGYQPQHF.

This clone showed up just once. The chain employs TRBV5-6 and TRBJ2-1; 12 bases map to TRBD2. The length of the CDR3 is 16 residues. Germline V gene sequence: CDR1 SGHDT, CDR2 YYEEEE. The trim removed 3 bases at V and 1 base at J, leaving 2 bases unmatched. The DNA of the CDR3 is TGTGCCAGCAGCTACGGACTAGCGGGGTCCTACAATGAGCAGTTCTTC. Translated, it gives CASSYGLAGSYNEQFF. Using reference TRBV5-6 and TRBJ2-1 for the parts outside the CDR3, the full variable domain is DAGVTQSPTHLIKTRGQQVTLRCSPKSGHDTVSWYQQALGQGPQFIFQYYEEEERQRGNFPDRFSGHQFPNYSSELNVNALLLGDSALYLCASSYGLAGSYNEQFFGPGTRLTVL.

The CDR3 sequence: CSVEGSSGGLLDEQFF. CDR3 nucleotides: TGCAGCGTTGAAGGGTCTAGCGGGGGCCTGTTGGATGAGCAGTTCTTC. The V call is TRBV29-1, the J call TRBJ2-1, with 10 bases lining up with TRBD2. Looked up from germline, CDR1 is SQVTM and CDR2 is ANQGSEA. The CDR3 is 16 amino acids. V lost 1 base, J lost 8 bases, and 11 bases stayed unmatched.

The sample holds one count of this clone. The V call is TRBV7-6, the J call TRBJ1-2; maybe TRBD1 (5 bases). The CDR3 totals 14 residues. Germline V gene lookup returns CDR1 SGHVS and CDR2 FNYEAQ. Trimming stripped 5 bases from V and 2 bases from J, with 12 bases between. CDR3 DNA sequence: TGTGCCAGCAGCCCCGGGGGGGGAAACTATGGCTACACCTTC. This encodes CASSPGGGNYGYTF.

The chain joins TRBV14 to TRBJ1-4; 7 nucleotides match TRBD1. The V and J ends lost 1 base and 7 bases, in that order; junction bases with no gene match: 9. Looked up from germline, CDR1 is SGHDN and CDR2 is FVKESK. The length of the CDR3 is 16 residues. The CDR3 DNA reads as TGTGCCAGCAGCCAAGTAAGGGGACAGATCAGTGAAAAACTGTTTTTT. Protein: CASSQVRGQISEKLFF.

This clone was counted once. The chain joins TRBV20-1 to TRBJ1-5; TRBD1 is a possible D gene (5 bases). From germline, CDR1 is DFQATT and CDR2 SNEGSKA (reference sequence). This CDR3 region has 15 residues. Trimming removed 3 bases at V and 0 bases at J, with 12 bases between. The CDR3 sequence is CSASSRVHSNQPQHF. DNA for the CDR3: TGCAGTGCTAGTAGCAGGGTCCATAGCAATCAGCCCCAGCATTTT.

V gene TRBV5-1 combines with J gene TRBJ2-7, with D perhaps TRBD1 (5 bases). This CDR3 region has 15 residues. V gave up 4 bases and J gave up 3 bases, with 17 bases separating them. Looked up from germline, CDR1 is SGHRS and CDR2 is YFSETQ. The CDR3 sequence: CASSASGAVFYEQYF. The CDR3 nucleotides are TGCGCCAGCAGCGCATCTGGGGCTGTCTTCTACGAGCAGTACTTC.

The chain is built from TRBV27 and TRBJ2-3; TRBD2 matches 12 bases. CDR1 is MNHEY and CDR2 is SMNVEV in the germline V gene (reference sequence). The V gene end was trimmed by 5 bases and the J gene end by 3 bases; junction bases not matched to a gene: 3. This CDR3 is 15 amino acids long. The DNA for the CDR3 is TGTGCCAGCAGTCACGGGACTAGCGGGACAGATACGCAGTATTTT. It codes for CASSHGTSGTDTQYF.

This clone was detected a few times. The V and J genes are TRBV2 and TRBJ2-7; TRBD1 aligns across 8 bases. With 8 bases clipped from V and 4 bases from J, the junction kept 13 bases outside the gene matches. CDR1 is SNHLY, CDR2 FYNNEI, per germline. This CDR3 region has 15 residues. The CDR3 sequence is CASLRRTGKDYEQYF. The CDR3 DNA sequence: TGTGCCAGCCTACGACGGACAGGGAAAGATTACGAGCAGTACTTC.

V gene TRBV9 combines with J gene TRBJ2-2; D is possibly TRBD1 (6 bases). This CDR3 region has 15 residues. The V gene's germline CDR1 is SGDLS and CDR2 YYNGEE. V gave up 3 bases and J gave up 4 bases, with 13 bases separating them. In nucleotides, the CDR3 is TGTGCCAGCAGCGCCGTCCCGACAGGCACCGGGGAGCTGTTTTTT. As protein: CASSAVPTGTGELFF. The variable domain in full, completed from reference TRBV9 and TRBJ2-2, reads DSGVTQTPKHLITATGQRVTLRCSPRSGDLSVYWYQQSLDQGLQFLIQYYNGEERAKGNILERFSAQQFPDLHSELNLSSLELGDSALYFCASSAVPTGTGELFFGEGSRLTVL.

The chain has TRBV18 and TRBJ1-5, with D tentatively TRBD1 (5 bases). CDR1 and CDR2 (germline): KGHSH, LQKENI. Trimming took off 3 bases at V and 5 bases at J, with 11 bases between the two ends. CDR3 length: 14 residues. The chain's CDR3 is CASSPRDGDQPQHF. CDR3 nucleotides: TGTGCCAGCTCACCCCGGGACGGAGATCAGCCCCAGCATTTT.

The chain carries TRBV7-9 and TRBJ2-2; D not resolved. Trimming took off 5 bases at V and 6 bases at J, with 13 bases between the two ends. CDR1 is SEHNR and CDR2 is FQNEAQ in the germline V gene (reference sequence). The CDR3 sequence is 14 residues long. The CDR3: CASSTYLSPGELFF. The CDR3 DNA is TGTGCCAGCAGCACCTACTTGAGTCCCGGGGAGCTGTTTTTT.